The 28 T cell receptor beta chains in this list originate from one sample, sequenced in a study of beta chain features in type 1 diabetes. Findings and caveats of the study: Among patients with Type 1 diabetes, TCRB CDR3s were moderately but significantly shorter in every one of the four CD4+ subsets.

Reverse transcribing all isolated RNA meant expressed TCRB transcripts were sequenced. TCRdb keeps only in-frame clones here, not all; method: immunoSEQ multiplex PCR. The sample records some 270,000 clones, 11% being singletons. These receptors are not linked to any known antigen. The material sequenced was naive CD4+ T cells from blood. These receptors were taken from a young man with type 1 diabetes.

This chain connects TRBV6-4 to TRBJ2-1; TRBD2 is a possible D gene (7 bases). CDR3 length: 14 amino acids. V was pared by 2 bases and J by 9 bases, with 14 bases between. Germline V gene data show CDR1 as MRHNA and CDR2 as SNTAGT. The CDR3 protein is CASSDVGGPGEQFF. In DNA form, the CDR3 reads TGTGCCAGCAGTGACGTGGGGGGGCCGGGTGAGCAGTTCTTC.

This clone was seen a handful of times. V and J are TRBV18 and TRBJ2-7; 7 bases map to TRBD1. The V gene's germline CDR1 is KGHSH and CDR2 LQKENI. The CDR3 extends over 14 amino acids. The junction had 4 bases not matched to a gene; V was cut back by 5 bases and J by 0 bases. The CDR3 is CASSVTGLSYEQYF. As DNA, the CDR3 is TGTGCCAGCTCAGTGACAGGGCTCTCCTACGAGCAGTACTTC.

The chain has TRBV7-9 and TRBJ2-7; D might be TRBD1 (5 bases). Between the trimmed V and J ends, which lost 6 bases and 3 bases, there was a span of 15 bases. The CDR3 has 14 residues. Germline assignment: CDR1 SEHNR and CDR2 FQNEAQ (reference sequence). The CDR3 bases are TGTGCCAGCAGTCCAGGGCGAGGCGTCTACGAGCAGTACTTC. Translation: CASSPGRGVYEQYF.

This rearrangement joins TRBV7-3 to TRBJ2-1, with 9 positions matching TRBD2. There are 16 residues in the CDR3. Germline CDR1 is SGHTA and CDR2 is FQGTGA. The V segment lost 3 bases and the J segment 4 bases; nucleotides outside the gene matches: 7. The CDR3 region is CASSLGGGASYNEQFF. DNA of the CDR3: TGTGCCAGCAGCTTGGGCGGGGGGGCCAGTTACAATGAGCAGTTCTTC.

The V call is TRBV7-9, the J call TRBJ1-6; 7 nucleotides line up with TRBD1. Germline-derived CDR1 and CDR2 are SEHNR and FQNEAQ (reference sequence). Unmatched junction bases numbered 6, after V lost 2 bases and J lost 8 bases. CDR3 size: 15 residues. CDR3 bases: TGTGCCAGCAGCTTACAAGGCAGGGGGGATTCACCCCTCCACTTT. The encoded protein is CASSLQGRGDSPLHF.

This clone was seen a handful of times. The CDR3 sequence is CASSVGSGRLQETQYF. CDR3 DNA: TGTGCCAGCAGCGTAGGCAGCGGGAGGCTCCAAGAGACCCAGTACTTC. The chain joins TRBV9 to TRBJ2-5, with 9 bases lining up with TRBD2. J was trimmed by 1 base and V by 0 bases; bases with no gene match: 4. Germline values: CDR1 SGDLS, CDR2 YYNGEE. The CDR3 consists of 16 residues.

V gene TRBV2 combines with J gene TRBJ1-6; 7 bases are shared with TRBD1. CDR3 length: 15 amino acids. The germline CDR1 and CDR2 sequences are SNHLY and FYNNEI. The trim removed 0 bases at V and 8 bases at J, leaving 4 bases unmatched. This CDR3 reads CASSEAGTADSPLHF. DNA of the CDR3: TGTGCCAGCAGTGAAGCCGGGACAGCTGATTCACCCCTCCACTTT.

This sequence joins TRBV9 and TRBJ1-2; TRBD1 is a possible D gene (6 bases). Trimming took off 0 bases at V and 6 bases at J, with 21 bases between the two ends. In germline, CDR1 is SGDLS, CDR2 YYNGEE. The CDR3 totals 17 residues. The CDR3 DNA sequence: TGTGCCAGCAGCGTAGATCGGACAGCCTCAGCAAAGGATGGCTACACCTTC. Its protein product is CASSVDRTASAKDGYTF.

This clone appeared a few times. V gene TRBV18 combines with J gene TRBJ1-5, with 11 nucleotides matching TRBD1. V lost 4 bases to trimming and J lost 2 bases; unmatched junction nucleotides: 1. The CDR3 sequence is 15 residues long. CDR1 KGHSH and CDR2 LQKENI come from the germline V gene. This CDR3 is CASSQGQGGNQPQHF. Here the CDR3 DNA reads TGTGCCAGCTCACAGGGACAGGGGGGCAATCAGCCCCAGCATTTT.

The chain has TRBV6-4 and TRBJ2-7, with D perhaps matching TRBD2 (5 bases). The germline V gene encodes CDR1 MRHNA and CDR2 SNTAGT. Trimming shortened V by 11 bases and J by 1 base, and 21 bases separated the two germline ends. This CDR3 region has 15 residues. CDR3: CALRRRWRLSYEQYF. CDR3 in DNA: TGTGCCCTCCGGCGGAGGTGGCGGCTTTCCTACGAGCAGTACTTC.

This clone has just a few counts. This sequence joins TRBV6-1 and TRBJ2-5; D is unclear. Trimming took off 3 bases at V and 5 bases at J, with 10 bases between the two ends. The CDR3 spans 13 residues. Germline lookup yields CDR1 MNHNS and CDR2 SASEGT. The CDR3 coding sequence is TGTGCCAGCAGTGACGGAGCGAGGGAGACCCAGTACTTC. Protein: CASSDGARETQYF.

This rearrangement joins TRBV27 to TRBJ1-6; 10 nucleotides agree with TRBD1. CDR3 length equals 15 residues. Trimming cost V 1 base and J 7 bases; bases outside gene matches: 1. CDR1 and CDR2 from the germline V gene are MNHEY and SMNVEV (reference sequence). The CDR3 spells CASSLWDRGNSPLHF. In DNA form, the CDR3 reads TGTGCCAGCAGTTTATGGGACAGGGGCAATTCACCCCTCCACTTT.

In this sample, this clone turned up a few times. The chain is built from TRBV19 and TRBJ1-1; no clear D. Trimming pared 4 bases from V and 4 bases from J, leaving 13 bases between. Germline V gene data show CDR1 as LNHDA and CDR2 as SQIVND (reference sequence). The CDR3 loop spans 14 amino acids. The CDR3 coding sequence is TGTGCCAGTAGTAAAACCGGGGTGGCCACTGAAGCTTTCTTT. This codes for CASSKTGVATEAFF.

This chain joins TRBV14 and TRBJ2-4, with D possibly matching TRBD2 (6 bases). Germline lookup yields CDR1 SGHDN and CDR2 FVKESK. Trimming took 0 bases from V and 15 from J, leaving 15 bases between them. This CDR3 is 13 amino acids long. The CDR3 reads CASSQEGGRIWYF. CDR3 nucleotide sequence: TGTGCCAGCAGCCAAGAGGGGGGAAGGATCTGGTACTTC.

This clone was recorded a few times. The CDR3 nucleotides read TGTGCCAGCAGCCCAAGGACTAGCCTCGAGCAGTTCTTC. Translating gives CASSPRTSLEQFF. The V call is TRBV13, the J call TRBJ2-1; 8 nucleotides line up with TRBD2. The trim removed 5 bases at V and 10 bases at J, leaving 7 bases unmatched. The CDR3 contains 13 residues. Looked up from germline, CDR1 is PRHDT and CDR2 is FYEKMQ (reference sequence).

The V call is TRBV18, the J call TRBJ2-4; D is possibly TRBD2 (5 bases). CDR1 and CDR2 (germline): KGHSH, LQKENI. This CDR3 is 16 amino acids long. The V and J ends lost 3 bases and 0 bases respectively, with 12 bases between them. The CDR3 protein is CASSPGRDLAKNIQYF. CDR3 DNA sequence: TGTGCCAGCTCACCGGGCCGGGATCTAGCCAAAAACATTCAGTACTTC.

The sample holds a few counts of this clone. Other DNA sequences of this sample code for an identical CDR3. This rearrangement joins TRBV29-1 to TRBJ2-3; 9 nucleotides match TRBD1. Trimming cost V 2 bases and J 6 bases; bases outside gene matches: 3. This CDR3 has 13 amino acids. Germline assignment: CDR1 SQVTM and CDR2 ANQGSEA. The CDR3 DNA sequence: TGCAGCGTTGAAACAGGGGGCGCGGATACGCAGTATTTT. This codes for CSVETGGADTQYF.

This clone was seen a few times. The chain has TRBV9 and TRBJ2-1; the match to TRBD1 covers 8 bases. Germline V CDR1 and CDR2: SGDLS, YYNGEE. The CDR3 has 15 residues. Unmatched junction bases numbered 10, after V lost 2 bases and J lost 9 bases. CDR3 coding DNA: TGTGCCAGCAGCGTTGGACAGGGCCATCGGGGTGAGCAGTTCTTC. Its protein product is CASSVGQGHRGEQFF.

The table lists this clone with a few counts. This sequence joins TRBV25-1 and TRBJ2-5; TRBD2 matches 13 bases. Germline V gene sequence: CDR1 MGHDK, CDR2 SYGVNS. The junction had 2 bases not matched to a gene; V was cut back by 5 bases and J by 2 bases. The length of the CDR3 is 15 residues. CDR3 residues: CASSRLAGGQETQYF. The CDR3 DNA is TGTGCCAGCAGTCGACTAGCGGGGGGTCAAGAGACCCAGTACTTC.

This chain joins TRBV5-6 and TRBJ1-2, with 9 bases that match TRBD1. CDR1 SGHDT and CDR2 YYEEEE come from the germline V gene. The CDR3 loop spans 15 amino acids. The J segment lost 2 bases and the V segment lost 4 bases, leaving 6 bases of the junction unmatched. In nucleotides, the CDR3 is TGTGCCAGCAGCCCGAGGGACAGGGCGAACTATGGCTACACCTTC. Amino acid sequence: CASSPRDRANYGYTF.

The chain uses TRBV30 and TRBJ2-1; D may be TRBD2 (6 bases). Trimming took off 2 bases at V and 4 bases at J, with 12 bases between the two ends. CDR1 is GTSNPN and CDR2 is SVGIG in the germline V gene (reference sequence). The CDR3 sequence is 14 residues long. The DNA of the CDR3 is TGTGCCTGGAGTAGGGGAGGCCCGTACAATGAGCAGTTCTTC. Translated, it gives CAWSRGGPYNEQFF. Using reference TRBV30 and TRBJ2-1 for the parts outside the CDR3, the full variable domain is SQTIHQWPATLVQPVGSPLSLECTVEGTSNPNLYWYRQAAGRGLQLLFYSVGIGQISSEVPQNLSASRPQDRQFILSSKKLLLSDSGFYLCAWSRGGPYNEQFFGPGTRLTVL.

The sample holds a few counts of this clone. The chain is built from TRBV30 and TRBJ1-1; tentative D call: TRBD1 (5 bases). The CDR3 totals 14 residues. V lost 2 bases, J lost 0 bases, and 10 bases lay in between. Germline lookup yields CDR1 GTSNPN and CDR2 SVGIG (reference sequence). CDR3 nucleotide sequence: TGTGCCTGGAGTAGATTGACAGTGAACACTGAAGCTTTCTTT. It yields the protein CAWSRLTVNTEAFF.

A few counts support this clone. The V gene is TRBV9, the J gene TRBJ2-2, with 7 positions matching TRBD1. Looked up from germline, CDR1 is SGDLS and CDR2 is YYNGEE. This CDR3 is built from 15 residues. The junction had 4 bases not matched to a gene; V was cut back by 5 bases and J by 0 bases. As DNA, the CDR3 is TGTGCCAGCAGTTGGGACAGATCGAACACCGGGGAGCTGTTTTTT. It yields the protein CASSWDRSNTGELFF.

This sequence joins TRBV30 and TRBJ1-5; 10 bases fit TRBD1. The CDR3 sequence is 15 residues long. V shed 3 bases and J 4 bases; nucleotides not matched to a gene: 6. Germline assignment: CDR1 GTSNPN and CDR2 SVGIG (reference sequence). CDR3 amino acids: CAWRVTGGTNQPQHF. CDR3 bases: TGTGCCTGGAGAGTGACAGGGGGCACAAATCAGCCCCAGCATTTT. The whole variable domain, filled in from reference TRBV30 and TRBJ1-5, reads SQTIHQWPATLVQPVGSPLSLECTVEGTSNPNLYWYRQAAGRGLQLLFYSVGIGQISSEVPQNLSASRPQDRQFILSSKKLLLSDSGFYLCAWRVTGGTNQPQHFGDGTRLSIL.

This chain links TRBV18 with TRBJ2-1; D is ambiguous. Germline CDR1 is KGHSH and CDR2 is LQKENI. Trimming took off 1 base at V and 0 bases at J, with 10 bases between the two ends. CDR3 length: 16 residues. CDR3 bases: TGTGCCAGCTCACCACAGGAGTTCTCCTCCTACAATGAGCAGTTCTTC. This codes for CASSPQEFSSYNEQFF.

This rearrangement joins TRBV5-6 to TRBJ1-6, with D perhaps matching TRBD1 (5 bases). CDR1 is SGHDT and CDR2 is YYEEEE in the germline V gene. Trimming cost V 1 base and J 6 bases, with 8 bases left between them. The CDR3 spans 14 residues. The chain's CDR3 is CASSLRGGNSPLHF. The DNA of the CDR3 is TGTGCCAGCAGCTTGAGGGGTGGTAATTCACCCCTCCACTTT.

This clone has a handful of counts. V is TRBV30 and J is TRBJ1-6, with TRBD1 matching 8 bases. With V trimmed by 5 bases and J by 7 bases, 4 bases remained unmatched. The CDR3 spans 13 residues. In germline, CDR1 is GTSNPN, CDR2 SVGIG (reference sequence). The CDR3 DNA is TGTGCCTGGTCAGGGGGCGCGAATTCACCCCTCCACTTT. Protein: CAWSGGANSPLHF.

This chain uses TRBV5-1 with TRBJ2-2; 8 nucleotides agree with TRBD1. The germline gives CDR1 SGHRS, CDR2 YFSETQ. The length of the CDR3 is 15 residues. The V and J ends lost 5 bases and 4 bases, in that order; junction bases with no gene match: 7. For the CDR3, the DNA is TGCGCCAGCAGATTTGGACAGGGTATCACCGGGGAGCTGTTTTTT. It encodes CASRFGQGITGELFF. The full variable domain, in which reference TRBV5-1 and TRBJ2-2 provide the parts outside the CDR3, is KAGVTQTPRYLIKTRGQQVTLSCSPISGHRSVSWYQQTPGQGLQFLFEYFSETQRNKGNFPGRFSGRQFSNSRSEMNVSTLELGDSALYLCASRFGQGITGELFFGEGSRLTVL.